The 2 T cell receptor beta chains below were found in one sample sequenced in a study of T cell repertoires in cytomegalovirus infection. No antigen has been identified for these receptors. TCRdb passed the reads through MiXCR, listing each CDR3 protein once. The data show approximately 81,000 distinct CDR3 sequences, with 20% to 30% seen just once and about half held by the top ten. Sequencing was performed on CD8+ T cells from cultured PBMCs, taken from culture after CMV antigen stimulation. The receptors come from a human donor in good health (CMV status not recorded). Some clones in this sample may be carry-over from other donors' samples.

This clonotype was recorded once. V is TRBV9 and J is TRBJ2-3; 7 positions agree with TRBD2. Losses at the gene ends were 2 bases for V and 7 bases for J; bases not matched to a gene: 7. CDR3 length: 14 amino acids. In germline, CDR1 is SGDLS, CDR2 YYNGEE. The CDR3 DNA reads TGTGCCAGCAGCGTTGGGGACTACGTTTATACGCAGTATTTT. It specifies CASSVGDYVYTQYF.

This sequence joins TRBV6-1 and TRBJ1-1; tentatively, D is TRBD1 (5 bases). V was trimmed by 1 base and J by 6 bases, leaving 12 bases between them. Germline values: CDR1 MNHNS, CDR2 SASEGT. The CDR3 length is 14 residues. In DNA form, the CDR3 reads TGTGCCAGCAGTGAAGGGGGGGGGAGGGCTGAAGCTTTCTTT. It specifies CASSEGGGRAEAFF.